This T cell receptor beta chain was observed in a study of shared clonotypes between healthy human individuals. Only CD45RO-negative cells positively selected for CCR7 counted as naive CD8 cells, so terminally differentiated effector memory CD45RA+ cells were excluded. Libraries were prepared by immunoSEQ multiplex PCR; TCRdb keeps only in-frame clonotypes and omits some of them. The profile covers nearly 2 million clones, with just under 95% appearing a single time and roughly 1% taken by the ten largest. The CDR3 spans 18 residues. Looked up from germline, CDR1 is LGHNA and CDR2 is YSLEER. The trim removed 5 bases at V and 0 bases at J, leaving 12 bases unmatched.

The gene calls are TRBV4-3 and TRBJ2-1; 8 bases align to TRBD2. This TCR was sampled from a man between 18 and 35 years old in good health. What was sequenced was naive CD8+ T cells sorted from blood. In DNA, the CDR3 is TGCGCCAGCAGCAGGGCGGGAGGCTTAAAAAGCTCCTACAATGAGCAGTTCTTC. It is translated as CASSRAGGLKSSYNEQFF.